Listed here are 23 T cell receptor beta chains from one sample, sequenced in a study of T cell responses to AZD1222 COVID-19 vaccine. Libraries were prepared by immunoSEQ multiplex PCR; TCRdb keeps only in-frame clonotypes and omits some of them. The sample shows roughly 140,000 clones, approximately 94% of them seen only once. The specimen comprised peripheral blood, sampled on day 0 of AZD1222 vaccination. These receptors all stem from an adult in good health.

The rearrangement links TRBV5-4 to TRBJ1-2, with TRBD1 matching over 8 bases. The CDR3 runs to 17 residues. V gave up 4 bases and J gave up 4 bases; unmatched junction bases: 15. The germline gives CDR1 SGHNT, CDR2 YYREEE (reference sequence). This chain's CDR3 is CASSPLDRDSLGYGYTF. The CDR3 bases are TGTGCCAGCAGCCCACTGGACAGGGATTCATTGGGCTATGGCTACACCTTC.

The chain links TRBV19 to TRBJ2-5, with 7 positions matching TRBD2. Germline V gives CDR1 LNHDA, CDR2 SQIVND (reference sequence). This CDR3 region has 14 residues. With V trimmed by 5 bases and J by 2 bases, 5 bases remained unmatched. CDR3 loop: CASSASSGQETQYF. CDR3 DNA: TGTGCCAGTAGTGCCTCTAGCGGTCAAGAGACCCAGTACTTC.

In its sample, this clone was seen once. The V and J genes are TRBV4-1 and TRBJ2-7, with D possibly matching TRBD1 (6 bases). From germline, CDR1 is MGHRA and CDR2 YSYEKL. V shed 3 bases and J shed 3 bases, with 15 bases lying between them. The CDR3 is 15 residues long. DNA of the CDR3: TGCGCCAGCAGCCACCTACCGGAACAGGGCTACGAGCAGTACTTC. Protein product: CASSHLPEQGYEQYF.

CDR3 protein: CASSLVFPGPKGFDQPQHF. CDR3 nucleotide sequence: TGTGCCAGCAGCTTAGTGTTTCCAGGACCTAAAGGTTTCGATCAGCCCCAGCATTTT. The V gene is TRBV7-3, the J gene TRBJ1-5, with D hard to call. Germline assignment: CDR1 SGHTA and CDR2 FQGTGA. V was clipped by 2 bases and J by 5 bases, with 25 bases between them. The CDR3 spans 19 residues.

The rearrangement links TRBV5-5 to TRBJ2-7, with unresolved D. From germline, CDR1 is SGHKS and CDR2 YYEKEE (reference sequence). The V gene lost 0 bases and the J gene lost 2 bases, with 12 bases spanning the gap. CDR3 length: 15 residues. The CDR3 here is CASSLGPGSTYEQYF. In nucleotides, the CDR3 is TGTGCCAGCAGCTTGGGGCCGGGTAGTACCTACGAGCAGTACTTC.

This sequence joins TRBV6-5 and TRBJ1-6; TRBD1 might be the D (5 bases). Germline loops: CDR1 MNHEY, CDR2 SVGAGI. This CDR3 contains 16 residues. V was trimmed by 3 bases and J by 10 bases, leaving 19 bases between them. The CDR3 sequence is CASSYGGTAVASPLHF. The CDR3, as DNA: TGTGCCAGCAGTTATGGGGGGACCGCCGTCGCATCACCCCTCCACTTT.

The chain's CDR3 is CASRHRDAEKLFF. The CDR3 DNA reads TGTGCCAGCAGACACAGGGATGCTGAAAAACTGTTTTTT. This chain links TRBV2 with TRBJ1-4; a weak D match, TRBD1 (6 bases). The V end lost 6 bases, the J end lost 7 bases, and 12 bases lay between the germline ends. The germline CDR1 and CDR2 sequences are SNHLY and FYNNEI. This CDR3 is built from 13 residues.

This chain connects TRBV3-1 (or the pseudogene TRBV3-2) to TRBJ2-1; 10 bases are shared with TRBD2. Trimming cost V 4 bases and J 10 bases; bases outside gene matches: 16. Germline CDR1 LGHDT, CDR2 YNNKEL (reference sequence). The CDR3 sequence is 17 residues long. CDR3 nucleotide sequence: TGTGCCAGCAGCCGCTGGACTAGCGGACCTCTTGATCCAGAGCAGTTCTTC. Its translation: CASSRWTSGPLDPEQFF.

The chain carries TRBV11-2 and TRBJ2-3, with D tentatively TRBD1 (8 bases). The CDR3 extends over 16 amino acids. Trimming removed 5 bases at V and 5 bases at J, with 20 bases between. The germline gives CDR1 SGHAT, CDR2 FQNNGV. In DNA form, the CDR3 reads TGTGCCAGCAGCCAGACTTGGACAGGGAGGGAAGATACGCAGTATTTT. It yields the protein CASSQTWTGREDTQYF.

The table lists this clone with a count of one. V usage is TRBV18 and J usage is TRBJ1-1; D unclear. V was shortened by 3 bases and J by 7 bases, with 12 bases between the two germline ends. This CDR3 contains 13 residues. Germline V CDR1 and CDR2: KGHSH, LQKENI. CDR3 sequence reads: CASSPREGNEAFF. CDR3 sequence (DNA): TGTGCCAGCTCACCCCGGGAAGGAAATGAAGCTTTCTTT.

The chain uses TRBV6-1 and TRBJ1-1; a weak D match, TRBD1 (5 bases). V lost 0 bases and J lost 4, with 9 bases in between. CDR3 length: 14 residues. Germline-derived CDR1 and CDR2 are MNHNS and SASEGT. DNA of the CDR3: TGTGCCAGCAGTGAAGCGAGGGGATTCACTGAAGCTTTCTTT. This codes for CASSEARGFTEAFF.

J is TRBJ1-6 and V is TRBV10-3; perhaps TRBD1 as D (6 bases). Germline V CDR1 and CDR2: ENHRY, SYGVKD. This CDR3 spans 14 amino acids. Between the trimmed V and J ends, which lost 6 bases and 6 bases, there was a span of 12 bases. The CDR3 region has the DNA TGTGCCATCAGGGACAGTAATCCTAATTCACCCCTCCACTTT. This sequence encodes CAIRDSNPNSPLHF.

The V call is TRBV7-9, the J call TRBJ1-2; D gene uncertain. The ends were cut back, 5 bases at V and 2 bases at J, with 12 bases in the middle. The CDR3 loop spans 14 amino acids. Germline CDR1 is SEHNR and CDR2 is FQNEAQ (reference sequence). This chain's CDR3 is CASSISAGNYGYTF. CDR3 nucleotides: TGTGCCAGCAGCATTAGTGCGGGCAACTATGGCTACACCTTC.

The chain uses TRBV24-1 and TRBJ1-5; 7 bases are shared with TRBD1. Trimming removed 0 bases from V and 4 bases from J; junction bases left unmatched: 5. The CDR3 totals 16 residues. Germline-derived CDR1 and CDR2 are KGHDR and SFDVKD. The CDR3 here is CATSDLASGGNQPQHF. The CDR3 region has the DNA TGTGCCACCAGTGATTTGGCCTCAGGGGGTAATCAGCCCCAGCATTTT.

V and J are TRBV11-2 and TRBJ1-2; 8 positions agree with TRBD1. Trimming cost V 5 bases and J 5 bases; bases outside gene matches: 7. Germline assignment: CDR1 SGHAT and CDR2 FQNNGV. The CDR3 is 14 residues long. The CDR3 DNA sequence: TGTGCCAGCAGCCGGACAGGGAGGGGGTATGGCTACACCTTC. Its protein is CASSRTGRGYGYTF.

The chain recombines TRBV7-2 with TRBJ2-1; a possible D gene is TRBD1 (6 bases). V was pared by 1 base and J by 12 bases, with 13 bases between. The germline V gene encodes CDR1 SGHTA and CDR2 FQGNSA. The CDR3 is 13 residues long. CDR3: CASSLEVVRGQFF. In DNA, the CDR3 is TGTGCCAGCAGCTTAGAAGTGGTCAGGGGGCAGTTCTTC. The variable domain in full, with the rest retrieved from reference TRBV7-2 and TRBJ2-1, is GAGVSQSPSNKVTEKGKDVELRCDPISGHTALYWYRQSLGQGLEFLIYFQGNSAPDKSGLPSDRFSAERTGGSVSTLTIQRTQQEDSAVYLCASSLEVVRGQFFGPGTRLTVL.

The rearrangement joins TRBV9 to TRBJ1-1; D perhaps matches TRBD1 (5 bases). V lost 0 bases and J lost 1, with 16 bases in between. The CDR3 extends over 17 amino acids. Germline V gene lookup returns CDR1 SGDLS and CDR2 YYNGEE. This CDR3 is CASSVARGGGENTEAFF. In DNA, the CDR3 is TGTGCCAGCAGCGTAGCAAGAGGAGGAGGGGAGAACACTGAAGCTTTCTTT.

This clone was counted a single time. The chain has TRBV18 and TRBJ1-4; the D gene is possibly TRBD1 (6 bases). V lost 3 bases and J lost 8, with 16 bases in between. This CDR3 spans 15 amino acids. In germline, CDR1 is KGHSH, CDR2 LQKENI. The CDR3, as DNA: TGTGCCAGCTCACCTCCGGGACAAAGGGGAGAAAAACTGTTTTTT. Translation gives CASSPPGQRGEKLFF.

The CDR3 DNA reads TGCGCCAGCAGCAGGGGACAGGGGGCTGGCGGGGAGCTGTTTTTT. This encodes CASSRGQGAGGELFF. This chain connects TRBV5-1 to TRBJ2-2; TRBD1 matches at 12 bases. This CDR3 region has 15 residues. V was pared by 4 bases and J by 7 bases, with 5 bases of the junction left unmatched. From germline, CDR1 is SGHRS and CDR2 YFSETQ.

The chain employs TRBV9 and TRBJ2-3; 9 bases align to TRBD2. CDR1 SGDLS and CDR2 YYNGEE come from the germline V gene. The ends lost 1 base at V and 6 bases at J; junction bases unmatched: 6. This CDR3 region has 15 residues. The CDR3 protein is CASSVRSGSVDTQYF. The CDR3 DNA sequence: TGTGCCAGCAGCGTACGTAGCGGGAGTGTCGATACGCAGTATTTT.

V and J are TRBV5-1 and TRBJ2-5; D perhaps matches TRBD1 (7 bases). The germline V gene encodes CDR1 SGHRS and CDR2 YFSETQ. The CDR3 consists of 16 residues. Trimming pared 0 bases from V and 3 bases from J, leaving 15 bases between. The chain's CDR3 is CASSLGRGPPEETQYF. In DNA, the CDR3 is TGCGCCAGCAGCTTGGGGAGGGGGCCCCCCGAAGAGACCCAGTACTTC.

V is TRBV7-8 and J is TRBJ2-1; perhaps TRBD2 as D (6 bases). The CDR3 runs to 15 residues. Trimming shortened V by 4 bases and J by 6 bases, and 16 bases separated the two germline ends. CDR1 is SGHVS, CDR2 FQNEAQ, per germline. CDR3 loop: CASSSLAGSSNEQFF. As DNA, the CDR3 is TGTGCCAGCAGCTCCTTGGCGGGATCTTCCAATGAGCAGTTCTTC.

This clone was detected once. The rearrangement links TRBV7-3 to TRBJ2-1; a possible D gene is TRBD1 (6 bases). Germline-derived CDR1 and CDR2 are SGHTA and FQGTGA. Trimming took 0 bases from V and 9 from J, leaving 24 bases between them. This CDR3 is 18 amino acids long. The CDR3 reads CASSLTAGRGPPNGEQFF. The CDR3 nucleotides are TGTGCCAGCAGCTTAACTGCGGGCAGGGGACCGCCTAACGGTGAGCAGTTCTTC.